Detailed here is one T cell receptor (beta chain). The data derive from a study of blood T cell repertoires in COVID-19. Study-level information: Donors in the United States, Italy and Spain gave samples during acute or convalescent COVID-19. Sources were T cells, B-cell-depleted T cells, or PBMCs; the material itself was cDNA or gDNA.

CDR1 and CDR2 (germline): MNHEY, SMNVEV (reference sequence). The V segment lost 5 bases and the J segment 7 bases; nucleotides outside the gene matches: 8. The CDR3 runs 14 residues. Per the study methods: Estimates of nucleated cell counts were drawn from the amplification of reference gene primers. Using immunoSEQ multiplex PCR, the repertoire was profiled, and TCRdb retains in-frame clones only, with some absent. Clonal size and the V and J genes are those of that table, whereas D and trimming came from the DNA. The profile covers about 110,000 clones, with about 89% appearing a single time and under 5% taken by the ten largest.

The receptor comes from a man aged 35 to 55 with acute or convalescent COVID-19. Specimen: peripheral blood. The chain is built from TRBV27 and TRBJ1-2; 9 bases match TRBD1. The CDR3 coding sequence is TGTGCCAGCAGTCCCCTGACAGGGGGTGGTGGCTACACCTTC. As protein: CASSPLTGGGGYTF.